This TCR beta chain derives from a study of T cells after yellow fever vaccination. This clonotype was seen only a few times. Germline CDR1 reads SGDLS; CDR2 reads YYNGEE. CDR3 length: 17 residues. Trimming at V came to 0 bases and at J to 4 bases, leaving 2 bases not matched to a gene. Each CDR3 protein gets one entry after TCRdb re-called the 5' RACE reads with MiXCR. The repertoire holds a few hundred thousand distinct CDR3 sequences, with 7% to 10% as singletons. The sequenced sample was PBMCs, obtained roughly 45 days after the first yellow fever vaccination. The TCR comes from a young man who received the YFV17D yellow fever vaccine. V gene TRBV9 combines with J gene TRBJ2-1; 15 positions agree with TRBD2. CDR3 in DNA: TGTGCCAGCAGCGTAGGCGGACTAGCGGGGGGGTACAATGAGCAGTTCTTC. As protein: CASSVGGLAGGYNEQFF.